Reported below is one T cell receptor (beta chain). As yet, its antigen is unknown. The V end lost 1 base, the J end lost 2 bases, and 7 bases lay between the germline ends. Germline V gene lookup returns CDR1 SGHDT and CDR2 YYEEEE. The CDR3 runs to 13 residues. This record belongs to a study of cytomegalovirus exposure and HLA in healthy donors. Study in general: Within the Caucasian-associated ancestry cluster were around 81% of the approximately 370 genotyped donors.

Study-wide points: A missense DCLRE1C variant was associated with V- and J-gene trimming of TCR beta chains in a later analysis, and an independent cohort replicated the association.

60 Vbeta and 13 Jbeta primers were used in PCR. Only in-frame clones appear in the TCRdb table, and some are missing; sequencing was by immunoSEQ multiplex PCR. This repertoire includes 200,000 or so clones. This sequence joins TRBV5-6 and TRBJ2-7; D uncertain. The sequenced sample consisted of PBMCs. The receptor was isolated from a boy aged 5-17 years in good health and CMV-seronegative. This CDR3 reads CASSLSGTYEQYF. Written as DNA, the CDR3 is TGTGCCAGCAGCTTGTCAGGAACCTACGAGCAGTACTTC.